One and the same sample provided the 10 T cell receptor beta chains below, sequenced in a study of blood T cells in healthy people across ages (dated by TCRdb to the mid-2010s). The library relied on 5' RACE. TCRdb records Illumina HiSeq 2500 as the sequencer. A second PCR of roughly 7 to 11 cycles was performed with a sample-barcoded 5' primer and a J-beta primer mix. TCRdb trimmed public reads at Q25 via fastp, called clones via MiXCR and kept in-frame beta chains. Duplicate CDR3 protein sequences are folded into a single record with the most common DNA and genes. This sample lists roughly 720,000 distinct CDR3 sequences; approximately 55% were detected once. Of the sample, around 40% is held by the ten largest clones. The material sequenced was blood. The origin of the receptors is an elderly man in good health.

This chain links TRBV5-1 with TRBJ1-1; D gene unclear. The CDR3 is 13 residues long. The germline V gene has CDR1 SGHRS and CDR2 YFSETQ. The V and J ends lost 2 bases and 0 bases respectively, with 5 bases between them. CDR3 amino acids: CASSFTLNTEAFF. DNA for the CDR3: TGCGCCAGCAGCTTTACCTTGAACACTGAAGCTTTCTTT.

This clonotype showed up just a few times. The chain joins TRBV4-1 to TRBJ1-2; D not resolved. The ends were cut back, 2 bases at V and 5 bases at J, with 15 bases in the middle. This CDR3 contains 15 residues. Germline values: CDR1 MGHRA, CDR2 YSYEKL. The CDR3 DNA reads TGCGCCAGCAGCCAAAGGAACCCGGGCGGGTATGGCTACACCTTC. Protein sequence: CASSQRNPGGYGYTF.

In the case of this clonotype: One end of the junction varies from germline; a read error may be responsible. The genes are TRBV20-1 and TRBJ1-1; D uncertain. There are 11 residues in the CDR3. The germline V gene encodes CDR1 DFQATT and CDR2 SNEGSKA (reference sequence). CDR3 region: CSAGGNPEAFF. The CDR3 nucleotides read TGCAGTGCGGGAGGGAACCCTGAAGCTTTCTTT.

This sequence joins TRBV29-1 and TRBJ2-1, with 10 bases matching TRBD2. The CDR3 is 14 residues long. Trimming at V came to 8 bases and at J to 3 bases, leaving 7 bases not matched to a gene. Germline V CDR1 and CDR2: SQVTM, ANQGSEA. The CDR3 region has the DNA TGCAGCATTTTTGGGACTAGCGTCTACAATGAGCAGTTCTTC. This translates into CSIFGTSVYNEQFF.

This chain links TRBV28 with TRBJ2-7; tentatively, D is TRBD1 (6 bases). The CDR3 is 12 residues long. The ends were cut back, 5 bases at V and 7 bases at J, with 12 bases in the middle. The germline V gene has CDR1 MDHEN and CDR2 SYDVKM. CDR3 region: CASSLKGVEQYF. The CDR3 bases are TGTGCCAGCAGTCTTAAGGGGGTGGAGCAGTACTTC.

The CDR3 spells CATGTSGEQFF. CDR3 in DNA: TGTGCCACCGGGACTAGCGGGGAGCAGTTCTTC. This chain joins TRBV10-3 and TRBJ2-1, with 12 bases lining up with TRBD2. With 10 bases clipped from V and 10 bases from J, the junction kept 2 bases outside the gene matches. Germline V lookup: CDR1 ENHRY, CDR2 SYGVKD. The CDR3 runs 11 residues.

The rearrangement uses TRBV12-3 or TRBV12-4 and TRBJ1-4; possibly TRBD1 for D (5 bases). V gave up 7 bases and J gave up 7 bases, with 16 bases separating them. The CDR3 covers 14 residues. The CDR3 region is CASTRGVVGEKLFF. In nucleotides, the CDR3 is TGTGCCAGCACCCGGGGGGTAGTGGGTGAAAAACTGTTTTTT.

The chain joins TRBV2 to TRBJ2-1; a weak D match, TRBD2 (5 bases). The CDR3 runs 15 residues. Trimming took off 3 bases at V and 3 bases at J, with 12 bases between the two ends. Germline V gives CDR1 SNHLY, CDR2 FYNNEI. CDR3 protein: CASSDSLAIYNEQFF. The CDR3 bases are TGTGCCAGCAGTGATAGTCTAGCTATCTACAATGAGCAGTTCTTC.

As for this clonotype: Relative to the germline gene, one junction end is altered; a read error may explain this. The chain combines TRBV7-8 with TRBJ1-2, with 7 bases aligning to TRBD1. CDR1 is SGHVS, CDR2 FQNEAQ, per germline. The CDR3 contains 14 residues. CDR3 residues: CASSARRTGSGYTF. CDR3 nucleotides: TGTGCCAGCAGCGCTCGACGGACAGGCTCTGGCTACACCTTT.

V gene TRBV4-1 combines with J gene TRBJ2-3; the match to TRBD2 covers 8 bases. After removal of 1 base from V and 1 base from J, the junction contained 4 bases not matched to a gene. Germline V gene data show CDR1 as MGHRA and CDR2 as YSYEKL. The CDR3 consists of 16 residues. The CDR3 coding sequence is TGCGCCAGCAGCCAAGGAGCGGGAGCTGGCACAGATACGCAGTATTTT. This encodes CASSQGAGAGTDTQYF.